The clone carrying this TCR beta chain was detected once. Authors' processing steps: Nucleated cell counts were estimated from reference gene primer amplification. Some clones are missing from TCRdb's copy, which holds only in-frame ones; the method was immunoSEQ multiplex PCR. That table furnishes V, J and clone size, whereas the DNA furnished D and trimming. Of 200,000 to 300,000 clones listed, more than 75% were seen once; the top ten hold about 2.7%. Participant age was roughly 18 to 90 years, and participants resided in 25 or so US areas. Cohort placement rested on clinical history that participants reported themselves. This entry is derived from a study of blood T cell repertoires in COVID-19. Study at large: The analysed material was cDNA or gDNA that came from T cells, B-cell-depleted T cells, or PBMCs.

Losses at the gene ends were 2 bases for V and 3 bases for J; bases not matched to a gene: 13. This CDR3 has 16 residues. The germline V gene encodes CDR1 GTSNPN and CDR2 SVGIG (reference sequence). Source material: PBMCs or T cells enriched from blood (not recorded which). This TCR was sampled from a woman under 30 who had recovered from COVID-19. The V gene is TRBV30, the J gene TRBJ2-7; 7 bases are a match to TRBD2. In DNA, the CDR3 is TGTGCCTGGAGTTTATTATTCAGAGCGGGACGCTACGAGCAGTACTTC. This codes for CAWSLLFRAGRYEQYF. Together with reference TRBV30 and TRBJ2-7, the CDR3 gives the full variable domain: SQTIHQWPATLVQPVGSPLSLECTVEGTSNPNLYWYRQAAGRGLQLLFYSVGIGQISSEVPQNLSASRPQDRQFILSSKKLLLSDSGFYLCAWSLLFRAGRYEQYFGPGTRLTVT.